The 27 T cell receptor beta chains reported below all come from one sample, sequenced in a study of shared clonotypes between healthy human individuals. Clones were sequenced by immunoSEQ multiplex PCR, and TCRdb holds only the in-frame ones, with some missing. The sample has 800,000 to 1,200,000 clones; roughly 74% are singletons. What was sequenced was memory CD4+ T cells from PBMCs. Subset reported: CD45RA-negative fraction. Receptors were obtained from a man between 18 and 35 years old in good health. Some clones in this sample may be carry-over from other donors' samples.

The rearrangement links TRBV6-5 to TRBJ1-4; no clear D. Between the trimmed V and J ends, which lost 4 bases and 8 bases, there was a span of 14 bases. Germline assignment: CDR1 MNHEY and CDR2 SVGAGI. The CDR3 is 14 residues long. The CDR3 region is CASSWTLRREKLFF. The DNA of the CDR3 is TGTGCCAGCAGTTGGACCCTCCGGCGAGAAAAACTGTTTTTT.

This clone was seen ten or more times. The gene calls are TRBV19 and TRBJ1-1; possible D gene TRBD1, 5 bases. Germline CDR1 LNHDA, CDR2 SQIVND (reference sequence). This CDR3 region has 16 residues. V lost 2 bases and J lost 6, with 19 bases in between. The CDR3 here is CASSIQGRLRYAEAFF. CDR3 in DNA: TGTGCCAGTAGTATACAGGGAAGGTTGAGGTACGCTGAAGCTTTCTTT.

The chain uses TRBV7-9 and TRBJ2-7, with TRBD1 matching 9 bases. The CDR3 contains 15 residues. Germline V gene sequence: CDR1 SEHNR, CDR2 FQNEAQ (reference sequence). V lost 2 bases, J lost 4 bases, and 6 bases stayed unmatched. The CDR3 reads CASSLMGQGKYEQYF. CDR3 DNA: TGTGCCAGCAGCTTAATGGGACAGGGAAAATACGAGCAGTACTTC.

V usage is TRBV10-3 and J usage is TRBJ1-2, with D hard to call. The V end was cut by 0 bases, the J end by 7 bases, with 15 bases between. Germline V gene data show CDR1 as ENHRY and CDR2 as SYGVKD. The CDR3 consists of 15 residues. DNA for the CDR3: TGTGCCATCAGTGAGTCGACCTTATCTTGGGCTGGCTACACCTTC. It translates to CAISESTLSWAGYTF.

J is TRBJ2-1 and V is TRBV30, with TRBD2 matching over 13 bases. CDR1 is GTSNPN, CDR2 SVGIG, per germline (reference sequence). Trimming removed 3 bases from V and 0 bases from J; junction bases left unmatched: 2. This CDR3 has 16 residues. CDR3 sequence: CAWSRTSGSSYNEQFF. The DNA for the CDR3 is TGTGCCTGGAGCCGGACTAGCGGGAGCTCCTACAATGAGCAGTTCTTC.

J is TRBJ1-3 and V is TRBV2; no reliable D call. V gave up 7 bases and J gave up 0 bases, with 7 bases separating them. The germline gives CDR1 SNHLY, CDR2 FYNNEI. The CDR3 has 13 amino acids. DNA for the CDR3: TGTGCCAGCAATCAAGTCTCTGGAAACACCATATATTTT. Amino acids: CASNQVSGNTIYF.

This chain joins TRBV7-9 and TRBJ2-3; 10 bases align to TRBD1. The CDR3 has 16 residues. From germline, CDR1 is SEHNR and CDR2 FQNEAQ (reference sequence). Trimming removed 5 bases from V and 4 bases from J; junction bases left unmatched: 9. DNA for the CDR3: TGTGCCAGCAGCGCCCCGAGGGGACAGGGGCCAGATACGCAGTATTTT. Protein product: CASSAPRGQGPDTQYF.

CDR3 sequence reads: CASSPSAGGSGETQYF. Written as DNA, the CDR3 is TGTGCCAGCTCACCATCGGCGGGAGGGTCTGGTGAGACCCAGTACTTC. The rearrangement uses TRBV18 and TRBJ2-5, with 9 bases that match TRBD2. The germline V gene has CDR1 KGHSH and CDR2 LQKENI. This CDR3 has 16 amino acids. V shed 2 bases, J shed 5 bases, and the junction held 9 bases outside the gene matches.

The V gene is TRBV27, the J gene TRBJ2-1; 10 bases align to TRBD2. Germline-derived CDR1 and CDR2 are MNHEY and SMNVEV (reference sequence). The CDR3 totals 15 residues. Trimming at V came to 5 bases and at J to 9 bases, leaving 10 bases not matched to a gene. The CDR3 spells CASSARTSGGVEQFF. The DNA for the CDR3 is TGTGCCAGCAGTGCACGGACTAGCGGCGGGGTTGAGCAGTTCTTC.

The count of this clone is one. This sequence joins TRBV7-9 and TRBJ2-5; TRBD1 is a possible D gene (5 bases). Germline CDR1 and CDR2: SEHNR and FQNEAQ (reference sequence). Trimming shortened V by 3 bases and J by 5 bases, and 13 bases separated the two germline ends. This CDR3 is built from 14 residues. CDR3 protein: CASSFTGLRETQYF. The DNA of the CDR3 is TGTGCCAGCAGCTTTACAGGTCTACGGGAGACCCAGTACTTC.

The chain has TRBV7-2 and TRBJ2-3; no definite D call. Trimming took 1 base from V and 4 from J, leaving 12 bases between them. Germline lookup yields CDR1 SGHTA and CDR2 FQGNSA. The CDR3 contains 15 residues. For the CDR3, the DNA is TGTGCCAGCAGCTTAGATCCCCTGATCTCAGATACGCAGTATTTT. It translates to CASSLDPLISDTQYF.

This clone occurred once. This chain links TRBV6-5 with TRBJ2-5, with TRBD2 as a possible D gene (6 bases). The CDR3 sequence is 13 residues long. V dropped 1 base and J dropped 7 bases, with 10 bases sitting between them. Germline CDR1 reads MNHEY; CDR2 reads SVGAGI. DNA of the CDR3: TGTGCCAGCAGTTACTGGCGGGAAGGGACCCAGTACTTC. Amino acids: CASSYWREGTQYF.

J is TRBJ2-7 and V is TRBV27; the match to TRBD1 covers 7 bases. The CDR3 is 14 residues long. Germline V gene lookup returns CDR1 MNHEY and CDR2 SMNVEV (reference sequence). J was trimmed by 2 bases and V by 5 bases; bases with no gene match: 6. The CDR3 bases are TGTGCCAGCAGTCAAGCCGGGACAGCCTACGAGCAGTACTTC. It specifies CASSQAGTAYEQYF.

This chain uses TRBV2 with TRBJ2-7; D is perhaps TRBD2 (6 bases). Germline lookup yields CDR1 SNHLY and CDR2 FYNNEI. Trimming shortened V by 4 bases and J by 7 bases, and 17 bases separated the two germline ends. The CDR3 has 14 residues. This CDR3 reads CASSAGLQGREQYF. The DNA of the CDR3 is TGTGCCAGCAGTGCGGGACTCCAGGGCCGTGAGCAGTACTTC.

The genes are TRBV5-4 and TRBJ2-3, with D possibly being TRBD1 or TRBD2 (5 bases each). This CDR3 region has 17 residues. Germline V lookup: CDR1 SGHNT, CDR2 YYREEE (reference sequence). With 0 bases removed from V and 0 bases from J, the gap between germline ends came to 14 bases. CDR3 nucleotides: TGTGCCAGCAGCTTGGGACGGGGCGGGCGAAGCACAGATACGCAGTATTTT. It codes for CASSLGRGGRSTDTQYF.

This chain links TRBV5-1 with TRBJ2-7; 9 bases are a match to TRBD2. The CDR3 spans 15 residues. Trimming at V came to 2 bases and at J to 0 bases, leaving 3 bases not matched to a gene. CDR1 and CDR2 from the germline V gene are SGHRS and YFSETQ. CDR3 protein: CASSLSSGVSYEQYF. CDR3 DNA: TGCGCCAGCAGCTTATCTAGCGGGGTCTCCTACGAGCAGTACTTC.

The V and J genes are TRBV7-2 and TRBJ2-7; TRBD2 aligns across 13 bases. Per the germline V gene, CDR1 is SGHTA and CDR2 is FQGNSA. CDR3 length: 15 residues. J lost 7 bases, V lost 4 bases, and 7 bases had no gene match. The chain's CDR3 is CASSWTSGRGAEQYF. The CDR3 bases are TGTGCCAGCAGCTGGACTAGCGGGAGAGGGGCTGAGCAGTACTTC.

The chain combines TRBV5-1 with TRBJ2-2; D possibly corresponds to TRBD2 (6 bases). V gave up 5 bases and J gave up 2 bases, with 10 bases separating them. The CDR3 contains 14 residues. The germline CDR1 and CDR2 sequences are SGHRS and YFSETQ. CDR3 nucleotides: TGCGCCAGCAGTGGCGGGACTAACACCGGGGAGCTGTTTTTT. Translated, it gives CASSGGTNTGELFF.

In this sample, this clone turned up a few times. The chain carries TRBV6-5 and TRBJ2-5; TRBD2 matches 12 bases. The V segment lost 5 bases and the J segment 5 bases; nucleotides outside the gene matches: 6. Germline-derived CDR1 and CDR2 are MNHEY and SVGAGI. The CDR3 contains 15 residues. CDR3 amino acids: CASSRTSGEWETQYF. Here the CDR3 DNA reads TGTGCCAGCAGTCGGACTAGCGGGGAGTGGGAGACCCAGTACTTC.

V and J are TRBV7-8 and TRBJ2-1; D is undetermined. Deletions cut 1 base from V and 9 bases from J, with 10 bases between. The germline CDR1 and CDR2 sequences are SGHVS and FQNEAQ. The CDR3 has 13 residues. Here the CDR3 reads CASSLEWVPEQFF. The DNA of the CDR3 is TGTGCCAGCAGCTTAGAATGGGTCCCTGAGCAGTTCTTC.

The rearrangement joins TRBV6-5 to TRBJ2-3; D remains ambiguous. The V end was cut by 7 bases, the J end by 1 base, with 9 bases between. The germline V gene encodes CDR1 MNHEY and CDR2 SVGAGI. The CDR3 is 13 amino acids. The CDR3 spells CASTSSGTDTQYF. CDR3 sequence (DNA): TGTGCCAGCACCTCGTCGGGCACAGATACGCAGTATTTT.

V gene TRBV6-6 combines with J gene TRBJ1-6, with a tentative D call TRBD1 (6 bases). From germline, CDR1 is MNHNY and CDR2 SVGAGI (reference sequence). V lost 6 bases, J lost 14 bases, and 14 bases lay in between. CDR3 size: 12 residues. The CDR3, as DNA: TGTGCCAGCAGCTTTAGGGGGGGTGCCCTCCACTTT. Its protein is CASSFRGGALHF.

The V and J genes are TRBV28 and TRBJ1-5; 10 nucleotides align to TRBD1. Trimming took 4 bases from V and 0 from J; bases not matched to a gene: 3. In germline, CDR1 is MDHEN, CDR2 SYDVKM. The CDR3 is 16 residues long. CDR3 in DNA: TGTGCCAGCAGTTGGACAGGGGGTTTTAGCAATCAGCCCCAGCATTTT. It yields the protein CASSWTGGFSNQPQHF.

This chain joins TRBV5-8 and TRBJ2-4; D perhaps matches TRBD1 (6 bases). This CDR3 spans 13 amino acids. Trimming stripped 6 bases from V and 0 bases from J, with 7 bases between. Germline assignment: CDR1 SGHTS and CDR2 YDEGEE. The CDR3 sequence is CASTQGAKNIQYF. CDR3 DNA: TGTGCCAGCACACAGGGAGCCAAAAACATTCAGTACTTC.

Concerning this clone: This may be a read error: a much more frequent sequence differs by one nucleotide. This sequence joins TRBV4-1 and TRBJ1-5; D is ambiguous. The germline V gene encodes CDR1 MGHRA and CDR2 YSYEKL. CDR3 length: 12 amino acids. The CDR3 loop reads CASGQDGQPQHF. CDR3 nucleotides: TGTGCCAGCGGCCAAGACGGGCAGCCCCAGCATTTT.

CDR3 region: CASSVRGGVTDGYTF. CDR3 nucleotide sequence: TGTGCCAGCAGTGTTAGGGGGGGAGTGACGGATGGCTACACCTTC. The chain combines TRBV27 with TRBJ1-2, with a possible D match to TRBD1 (6 bases). The CDR3 has 15 residues. Germline-derived CDR1 and CDR2 are MNHEY and SMNVEV (reference sequence). V gave up 5 bases and J gave up 6 bases, with 19 bases separating them.

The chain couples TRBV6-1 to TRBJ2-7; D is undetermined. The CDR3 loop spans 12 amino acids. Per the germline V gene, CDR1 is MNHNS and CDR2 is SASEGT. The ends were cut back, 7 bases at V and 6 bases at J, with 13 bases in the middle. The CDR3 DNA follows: TGTGCCAGCATTGACCCGAATCGCGAGCAGTACTTC. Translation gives CASIDPNREQYF.